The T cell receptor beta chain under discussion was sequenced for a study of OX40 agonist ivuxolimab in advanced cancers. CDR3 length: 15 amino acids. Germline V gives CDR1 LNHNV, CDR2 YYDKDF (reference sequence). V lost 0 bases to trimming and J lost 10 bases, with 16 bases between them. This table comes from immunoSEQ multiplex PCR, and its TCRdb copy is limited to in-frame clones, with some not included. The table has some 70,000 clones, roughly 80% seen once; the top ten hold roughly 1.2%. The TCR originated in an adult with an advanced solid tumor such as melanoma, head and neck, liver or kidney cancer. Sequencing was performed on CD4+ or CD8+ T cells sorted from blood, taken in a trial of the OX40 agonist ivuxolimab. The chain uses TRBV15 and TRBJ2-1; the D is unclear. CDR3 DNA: TGTGCCACCAGCAGAGATCCGCTCGGCCCCAACGAGCAGTTCTTC. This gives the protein CATSRDPLGPNEQFF.